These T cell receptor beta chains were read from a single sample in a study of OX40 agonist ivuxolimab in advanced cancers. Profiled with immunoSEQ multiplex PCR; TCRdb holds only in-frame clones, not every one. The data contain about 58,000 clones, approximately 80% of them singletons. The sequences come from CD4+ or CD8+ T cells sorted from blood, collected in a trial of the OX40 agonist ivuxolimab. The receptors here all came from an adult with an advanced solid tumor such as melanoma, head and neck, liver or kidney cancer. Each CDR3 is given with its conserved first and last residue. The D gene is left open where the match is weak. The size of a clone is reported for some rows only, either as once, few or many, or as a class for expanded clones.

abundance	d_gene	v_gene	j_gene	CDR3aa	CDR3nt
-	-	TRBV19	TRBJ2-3	CASNAGGSGSTDTQYF	TGTGCCAGTAACGCCGGGGGCAGCGGCAGCACAGATACGCAGTATTTT
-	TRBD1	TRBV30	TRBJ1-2	CAWSRDRPYGYTF	TGTGCCTGGAGTCGGGACAGGCCCTATGGCTACACCTTC
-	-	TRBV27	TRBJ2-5	CASGSRGRTKEQYF	TGTGCCAGCGGCAGCAGGGGACGGACTAAGGAGCAGTACTTC
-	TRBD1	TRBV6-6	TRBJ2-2	CASSYAGQGPGELFF	TGTGCCAGCAGTTACGCGGGACAGGGTCCCGGGGAGCTGTTTTTT
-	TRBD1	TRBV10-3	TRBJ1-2	CAISRDRAANYGYTF	TGTGCCATCAGCAGGGACAGGGCGGCTAACTATGGCTACACCTTC
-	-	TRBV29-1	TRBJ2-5	CSVEGGRNGETQYF	TGCAGCGTTGAAGGGGGGCGGAATGGGGAGACCCAGTACTTC
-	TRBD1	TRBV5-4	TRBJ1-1	CASSTDSGTAFTEAFF	TGTGCCAGCAGCACGGATTCCGGGACAGCTTTCACTGAAGCTTTCTTT
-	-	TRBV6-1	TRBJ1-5	CASSANYRDTQPQHF	TGTGCCAGCAGCGCCAATTACCGGGACACTCAGCCCCAGCATTTT
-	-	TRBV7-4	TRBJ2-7	CASSPNRLLETAISYEQYF	TGTGCCAGCAGCCCCAACCGTCTTCTCGAGACAGCTATCTCCTACGAGCAGTACTTC
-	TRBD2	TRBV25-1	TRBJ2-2	CASTGRTNTGELFF	TGTGCCAGCACCGGGAGGACTAACACCGGGGAGCTGTTTTTT
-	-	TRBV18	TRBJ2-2	CASSPQVRDTGELFF	TGTGCCAGCTCACCTCAAGTCCGGGACACCGGGGAGCTGTTTTTT
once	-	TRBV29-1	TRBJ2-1	CSVHGTPYNEQFF	TGCAGCGTCCACGGGACTCCTTACAATGAGCAGTTCTTC
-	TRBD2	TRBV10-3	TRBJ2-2	CAIRESGRYTGELFF	TGTGCCATCAGGGAAAGCGGGAGGTACACCGGGGAGCTGTTTTTT
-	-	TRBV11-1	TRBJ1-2	CASSQQGLAYGYTF	TGTGCCAGCAGCCAACAGGGTTTAGCCTATGGCTACACCTTC
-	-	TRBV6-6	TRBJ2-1	CASSYSIGYNEQFF	TGTGCCAGCAGTTACTCGATAGGGTACAATGAGCAGTTCTTC